Here is one TCR beta chain with its context. Libraries were prepared by immunoSEQ multiplex PCR; TCRdb keeps only in-frame clonotypes and omits some of them. The sample has some 40,000 clones; approximately 82% are singletons. Looked up from germline, CDR1 is SGHRS and CDR2 is YFSETQ. The CDR3 runs to 16 residues. The V gene end was trimmed by 4 bases and the J gene end by 1 base; junction bases not matched to a gene: 9. The sample belongs to a study of blood T cell repertoires in COVID-19. Study as a whole: Some COVID-19 samples were acute and others convalescent; all came from the United States, Italy and Spain.

This TCR came from a woman older than 75 with acute or convalescent COVID-19. Input material: peripheral blood. This chain connects TRBV5-1 to TRBJ2-3; TRBD2 aligns across 7 bases. CDR3 in DNA: TGCGCCAGCAGCCGAAGGGAGGCGGGGGGCACAGATACGCAGTATTTT. Translation gives CASSRREAGGTDTQYF.